The 15 T cell receptor beta chains reported below all come from one sample, sequenced in a study of shared clonotypes between healthy human individuals. Positively selected for CCR7, the CD45RO-negative cells used as naive CD8 cells excluded terminally differentiated effector memory CD45RA+ cells. The table came from immunoSEQ multiplex PCR; TCRdb's copy has only in-frame clones and leaves some out. The sample has millions of clones; about 95% are singletons. The sequenced sample consisted of naive CD8+ T cells sorted from blood. All receptors derive from a man aged 18 to 29 in good health.

V usage is TRBV4-1 and J usage is TRBJ1-1; D is unresolved. This CDR3 is 13 amino acids long. Germline CDR1 MGHRA, CDR2 YSYEKL. Deletions cut 0 bases from V and 5 bases from J, with 7 bases between. CDR3 amino acids: CASSQDAATEAFF. The CDR3 bases are TGCGCCAGCAGCCAAGATGCGGCGACTGAAGCTTTCTTT.

This clone was counted once. The chain links TRBV6-1 to TRBJ2-1; no firm D call. CDR1 is MNHNS, CDR2 SASEGT, per germline. V dropped 2 bases and J dropped 1 base, with 6 bases sitting between them. The CDR3 sequence is 14 residues long. Here the CDR3 DNA reads TGTGCCAGCAGTGAAATGGGGTCCTACAATGAGCAGTTCTTC. Amino acids: CASSEMGSYNEQFF.

As regards this clone: Other DNA sequences in the same sample also yield this CDR3. The gene calls are TRBV29-1 and TRBJ2-7; 9 nucleotides line up with TRBD1. The V gene end was trimmed by 4 bases and the J gene end by 4 bases; junction bases not matched to a gene: 5. The CDR3 sequence is 13 residues long. Per germline, CDR1 SQVTM and CDR2 ANQGSEA. CDR3 bases: TGCAGCGTTGCGACAGGGGGTTCGTACGAGCAGTACTTC. Protein product: CSVATGGSYEQYF.

With respect to this clone: Distinct nucleotide sequences in the sample also encode this CDR3. CDR3 nucleotide sequence: TGTGCCAGCAGCCCCGGCGATACGCAGTATTTT. This encodes CASSPGDTQYF. This chain links TRBV9 with TRBJ2-3; D ambiguous. Germline V CDR1 and CDR2: SGDLS, YYNGEE. This CDR3 is built from 11 residues. Deletions cut 4 bases from V and 6 bases from J, with 6 bases between.

A note on this clone: Other DNA sequences of this sample code for an identical CDR3. The V call is TRBV11-3, the J call TRBJ2-5; D gene unclear. The CDR3 runs 12 residues. Trimming pared 1 base from V and 3 bases from J, leaving 3 bases between. Germline CDR1 reads SGHNT; CDR2 reads YENEEA. Written as DNA, the CDR3 is TGTGCCAGCAGCTTAGGTGAAGAGACCCAGTACTTC. Protein: CASSLGEETQYF.

Remarks on this clone: The sample carries other DNA sequences with the same CDR3. V usage is TRBV30 and J usage is TRBJ1-1, with D hard to call. The CDR3 runs 13 residues. Germline assignment: CDR1 GTSNPN and CDR2 SVGIG (reference sequence). Trimming removed 0 bases at V and 1 base at J, with 6 bases between. This CDR3 is CAWSVQPNTEAFF. CDR3 bases: TGTGCCTGGAGTGTACAGCCGAACACTGAAGCTTTCTTT.

The rearrangement joins TRBV4-1 to TRBJ2-7; D gene unclear. In germline, CDR1 is MGHRA, CDR2 YSYEKL. V lost 2 bases to trimming and J lost 3 bases, with 8 bases between them. The CDR3 consists of 13 residues. This CDR3 is CASSQRQLYEQYF. The CDR3 nucleotides read TGCGCCAGCAGCCAACGTCAGCTCTACGAGCAGTACTTC.

The chain uses TRBV5-1 and TRBJ1-2; TRBD1 agrees at 9 bases. V lost 1 base to trimming and J lost 4 bases; unmatched junction nucleotides: 2. The CDR3 runs 14 residues. Germline V gene data show CDR1 as SGHRS and CDR2 as YFSETQ. CDR3 sequence (DNA): TGCGCCAGCAGCTTGACAGGGGGCGTCTATGGCTACACCTTC. Amino acids: CASSLTGGVYGYTF.

This chain uses TRBV6-1 with TRBJ2-7; D is uncertain. Germline CDR1 is MNHNS and CDR2 is SASEGT. The CDR3 totals 13 residues. Trimming left V 7 bases short and J 4 bases short, with 14 bases between. The CDR3 coding sequence is TGTGCCAGCAATCCTACAGTGCGGTACGAGCAGTACTTC. This translates into CASNPTVRYEQYF.

The rearrangement joins TRBV7-2 to TRBJ2-7; TRBD2 agrees at 9 bases. CDR1 is SGHTA and CDR2 is FQGNSA in the germline V gene. J gave up 2 bases and V 6 bases, and 11 bases lay outside the gene matches. CDR3 size: 16 residues. CDR3 bases: TGTGCCAGCAGTCCGACAGGCGGGGGGGCCGCCTACGAGCAGTACTTC. It specifies CASSPTGGGAAYEQYF.

The chain couples TRBV9 to TRBJ2-5, with unresolved D. V was cut by 0 bases and J by 2 bases, with 11 bases left in between. This CDR3 has 15 residues. The germline V gene encodes CDR1 SGDLS and CDR2 YYNGEE. The DNA for the CDR3 is TGTGCCAGCAGCGTAGGGTCCGTCTCACAAGAGACCCAGTACTTC. Amino acids: CASSVGSVSQETQYF.

The rearrangement uses TRBV19 and TRBJ2-1, with 7 nucleotides matching TRBD2. Trimming at V came to 2 bases and at J to 9 bases, leaving 16 bases not matched to a gene. The V gene's germline CDR1 is LNHDA and CDR2 SQIVND (reference sequence). This CDR3 region has 17 residues. CDR3 sequence (DNA): TGTGCCAGTAGTATATCCCCCGGACTAGGCCCACTCGGTGAGCAGTTCTTC. Protein product: CASSISPGLGPLGEQFF.

This rearrangement joins TRBV27 to TRBJ1-2; no clear D. The V and J ends lost 6 bases and 2 bases respectively, with 16 bases between them. Germline CDR1 is MNHEY and CDR2 is SMNVEV (reference sequence). The CDR3 contains 15 residues. In DNA form, the CDR3 reads TGTGCCAGCAGCAGATCCGTATATGGGAACTATGGCTACACCTTC. Amino acid sequence: CASSRSVYGNYGYTF.

The J gene is TRBJ1-6, the V gene TRBV5-6; tentative D call: TRBD1 (5 bases). Trimming cost V 0 bases and J 9 bases, with 13 bases left between them. From germline, CDR1 is SGHDT and CDR2 YYEEEE. This CDR3 comprises 15 residues. The CDR3 region has the DNA TGTGCCAGCAGCTTGGCGGACTGGGGGGTTTCACCCCTCCACTTT. Translated, it gives CASSLADWGVSPLHF.

The chain joins TRBV6-1 to TRBJ1-5, with D possibly matching TRBD1 (6 bases). This CDR3 is 16 amino acids long. Germline CDR1 and CDR2: MNHNS and SASEGT. V lost 4 bases and J lost 4, with 17 bases in between. The CDR3 region is CASSAPYGGANQPQHF. CDR3 in DNA: TGTGCCAGCAGTGCTCCCTATGGGGGGGCGAATCAGCCCCAGCATTTT.